This passage covers 25 T cell receptor beta chains from one sample sequenced in a study of T cells in Graves' hyperthyroidism and ophthalmopathy. There were TCR beta CDR3 regions amplified from RNA transcripts. Using the HTBI primer set, a first-round RT-PCR was run on the TCR CDR3. TCRdb re-called the multiplex PCR reads with MiXCR, one entry per CDR3 protein. The data show hundreds of thousands of distinct CDR3 sequences, with roughly 22% seen just once and approximately 49% held by the top ten. The sequenced sample was blood. The receptors shown here come from a woman aged 70-85 years with Graves' ophthalmopathy.

This rearrangement joins TRBV27 to TRBJ2-2; D is unclear. The CDR3 contains 13 residues. V was pared by 5 bases and J by 3 bases, with 7 bases between. Germline CDR1 reads MNHEY; CDR2 reads SMNVEV (reference sequence). The CDR3 DNA reads TGTGCCAGCAGTGACTTGGACACCGGGGAGCTGTTTTTT. Protein product: CASSDLDTGELFF.

The chain uses TRBV2 and TRBJ1-4; D is unclear. Germline CDR1 SNHLY, CDR2 FYNNEI. V lost 11 bases and J 8 bases, leaving 24 bases between the germline ends. The CDR3 loop spans 15 amino acids. The DNA for the CDR3 is TGTGCCGGATCTCCTGACCGGGGTGGCAACGAAAAACTGTTTTTT. This encodes CAGSPDRGGNEKLFF.

This clonotype was seen more than once but under ten times. The genes are TRBV7-9 and TRBJ2-1; D is unclear. V dropped 7 bases and J dropped 3 bases, with 13 bases sitting between them. This CDR3 contains 14 residues. Germline lookup yields CDR1 SEHNR and CDR2 FQNEAQ (reference sequence). The CDR3 protein is CASTYSGGYNEQFF. The CDR3, as DNA: TGTGCCAGCACCTACTCAGGCGGCTACAATGAGCAGTTCTTC. The full variable domain, in which reference TRBV7-9 and TRBJ2-1 provide the parts outside the CDR3, is DTGVSQNPRHKITKRGQNVTFRCDPISEHNRLYWYRQTLGQGPEFLTYFQNEAQLEKSRLLSDRFSAERPKGSFSTLEIQRTEQGDSAMYLCASTYSGGYNEQFFGPGTRLTVL.

The chain links TRBV7-8 to TRBJ2-5; the match to TRBD2 covers 7 bases. The CDR3 runs to 14 residues. Looked up from germline, CDR1 is SGHVS and CDR2 is FQNEAQ. The V gene end was trimmed by 3 bases and the J gene end by 6 bases; junction bases not matched to a gene: 7. The CDR3 DNA is TGTGCCAGCAGCTTCCGGACTAGGGCACAGACCCAGTACTTC. Its translation: CASSFRTRAQTQYF.

This clonotype appeared many times. V is TRBV11-2 and J is TRBJ1-5, with D unresolved. CDR3 length: 11 amino acids. Germline V gives CDR1 SGHAT, CDR2 FQNNGV. V lost 8 bases, J lost 13 bases, and 15 bases lay in between. Here the CDR3 reads CASSEGPVQHF. The CDR3, as DNA: TGTGCCAGCTCCGAAGGCCCAGTTCAGCATTTT.

This clonotype has just a few counts. V is TRBV2 and J is TRBJ2-4; 8 bases are shared with TRBD1. This CDR3 has 12 residues. CDR1 SNHLY and CDR2 FYNNEI come from the germline V gene. Trimming cost V 5 bases and J 7 bases; bases outside gene matches: 1. For the CDR3, the DNA is TGTGCCAGCAGTAGACAGGGGAACATTCAGTACTTC. Translation gives CASSRQGNIQYF.

This clonotype was counted many times. This rearrangement joins TRBV7-9 to TRBJ2-1, with 8 bases lining up with TRBD1. Germline loops: CDR1 SEHNR, CDR2 FQNEAQ (reference sequence). There are 15 residues in the CDR3. After removal of 4 bases from V and 8 bases from J, the junction contained 10 bases not matched to a gene. This CDR3 is CASSWGPIQGDEQFF. CDR3 DNA sequence: TGTGCCAGCAGCTGGGGGCCCATACAGGGGGATGAGCAGTTCTTC.

In this sample, this clonotype turned up a few times. The genes are TRBV20-1 and TRBJ2-1, with D unresolved. The CDR3 sequence is 11 residues long. Germline lookup yields CDR1 DFQATT and CDR2 SNEGSKA (reference sequence). V was clipped by 3 bases and J by 8 bases, with 8 bases between them. CDR3 nucleotides: TGCAGTGCTAGGAACATCCATGAGCAGTTCTTC. Protein sequence: CSARNIHEQFF.

This clonotype was observed a handful of times. The V and J genes are TRBV5-1 and TRBJ1-1; tentative D call: TRBD1 (5 bases). The length of the CDR3 is 14 residues. Germline CDR1 is SGHRS and CDR2 is YFSETQ. Trimming left V 3 bases short and J 2 bases short, with 11 bases between. CDR3 bases: TGCGCCAGCAGCTACCAGGGACCCAACACTGAAGCTTTCTTT. Translating it yields CASSYQGPNTEAFF.

The table lists this clonotype with many counts. The chain employs TRBV2 and TRBJ2-5, with 9 bases matching TRBD1. V shed 6 bases, J shed 4 bases, and the junction held 9 bases outside the gene matches. Germline CDR1 reads SNHLY; CDR2 reads FYNNEI. CDR3 length: 15 residues. This CDR3 reads CASRVPGQGRETQYF. The CDR3 nucleotides read TGTGCCAGCAGAGTACCGGGACAGGGTAGAGAGACCCAGTACTTC.

The chain has TRBV12-3 or TRBV12-4 and TRBJ2-6, with D perhaps being TRBD1 or TRBD2 (5 bases each). V shed 4 bases and J shed 2 bases, with 18 bases lying between them. The CDR3 is 18 residues long. The CDR3 spells CASSSNRFAGAGANVLTF. The CDR3 DNA sequence: TGTGCCAGCAGTTCAAACAGGTTCGCCGGGGCTGGGGCCAACGTCCTGACTTTC.

V gene TRBV7-9 combines with J gene TRBJ2-3; 9 bases match TRBD2. V trimming: 1 base; J trimming: 6 bases; junction bases outside the gene matches: 8. The CDR3 contains 16 residues. The germline V gene encodes CDR1 SEHNR and CDR2 FQNEAQ (reference sequence). CDR3 in DNA: TGTGCCAGCAGCTTAGTTGCTAGCGGGAATTCCGATACGCAGTATTTT. Translated, it gives CASSLVASGNSDTQYF.

Many counts were recorded for this clonotype. The chain joins TRBV12-3 or TRBV12-4 to TRBJ1-5; D remains ambiguous. The CDR3 runs 14 residues. Trimming stripped 3 bases from V and 4 bases from J, with 10 bases between. This chain's CDR3 is CASSFSGTNQPQHF. CDR3 coding DNA: TGTGCCAGCAGTTTTTCTGGAACTAATCAGCCCCAGCATTTT.

This clonotype was observed a single time. This chain connects TRBV7-6 to TRBJ2-5; D perhaps matches TRBD1 (6 bases). Germline CDR1 reads SGHVS; CDR2 reads FNYEAQ. The CDR3 is 15 amino acids. V was cut by 5 bases and J by 1 base, with 14 bases left in between. The CDR3 here is CASSTSQGTQETQYF. The CDR3 nucleotides are TGTGCCAGCAGCACCTCACAGGGCACCCAAGAGACCCAGTACTTC.

The V gene is TRBV6-1, the J gene TRBJ2-5, with D hard to call. Germline CDR1 MNHNS, CDR2 SASEGT. The V end was cut by 10 bases, the J end by 4 bases, with 13 bases between. CDR3 length equals 12 residues. This CDR3 reads CATSNAAETQYF. The CDR3, as DNA: TGTGCCACCTCAAACGCAGCAGAGACCCAGTACTTC.

This chain links TRBV3-1 with TRBJ2-1, with 9 bases aligning to TRBD2. The CDR3 runs 14 residues. Germline V gene data show CDR1 as LGHDT and CDR2 as YNNKEL (reference sequence). V was pared by 7 bases and J by 9 bases, with 10 bases of the junction left unmatched. The CDR3 spells CASTAGLALREQFF. The CDR3 region has the DNA TGTGCCAGCACCGCGGGACTAGCCCTTCGTGAGCAGTTCTTC.

CDR3 coding DNA: TGCGCCAGCAGTGACAGGGCCTTCCAAGAGACCCAGTACTTC. Its protein product is CASSDRAFQETQYF. V usage is TRBV5-1 and J usage is TRBJ2-5; TRBD1 aligns across 7 bases. The germline V gene encodes CDR1 SGHRS and CDR2 YFSETQ. V shed 5 bases and J 1 base; nucleotides not matched to a gene: 5. The CDR3 loop spans 14 amino acids. The variable domain in full, completed from reference TRBV5-1 and TRBJ2-5, reads KAGVTQTPRYLIKTRGQQVTLSCSPISGHRSVSWYQQTPGQGLQFLFEYFSETQRNKGNFPGRFSGRQFSNSRSEMNVSTLELGDSALYLCASSDRAFQETQYFGPGTRLLVL.

The chain carries TRBV3-1 and TRBJ1-1; 7 bases agree with TRBD1. The ends lost 1 base at V and 8 bases at J; junction bases unmatched: 7. From germline, CDR1 is LGHDT and CDR2 YNNKEL (reference sequence). The CDR3 is made up of 14 amino acids. The CDR3 here is CASSQGGGGYEAFF. For the CDR3, the DNA is TGTGCCAGCAGCCAAGGGGGAGGGGGCTACGAAGCTTTCTTT.

The rearrangement uses TRBV5-4 and TRBJ2-1; TRBD2 matches 13 bases. The CDR3 covers 17 residues. V gave up 3 bases and J gave up 2 bases; unmatched junction bases: 5. Germline values: CDR1 SGHNT, CDR2 YYREEE (reference sequence). The CDR3 reads CASSSATSGRAYNEQFF. CDR3 coding DNA: TGTGCCAGCAGCTCAGCCACTAGCGGGAGGGCCTACAATGAGCAGTTCTTC.

This chain joins TRBV20-1 and TRBJ2-5; D possibly corresponds to TRBD1 (5 bases). Germline V gene lookup returns CDR1 DFQATT and CDR2 SNEGSKA (reference sequence). The V end was cut by 5 bases, the J end by 5 bases, with 15 bases between. The CDR3 totals 13 residues. The CDR3 DNA reads TGCAGTGCTCCGGATAGGAACAGGGAGACCCAGTACTTC. This translates into CSAPDRNRETQYF.

V is TRBV28 and J is TRBJ1-5; 9 nucleotides agree with TRBD1. This CDR3 comprises 14 residues. Germline trimming cut 7 bases from V and 2 bases from J; bases unmatched to any gene: 3. Germline V lookup: CDR1 MDHEN, CDR2 SYDVKM. In nucleotides, the CDR3 is TGTGCCAGCACACAGGGGGCCGGCAATCAGCCCCAGCATTTT. Translated, it gives CASTQGAGNQPQHF.

This clonotype came up many times. This chain uses TRBV7-2 with TRBJ2-1; D unresolved. The CDR3 runs to 13 residues. Trimming removed 8 bases at V and 0 bases at J, with 8 bases between. The germline V gene has CDR1 SGHTA and CDR2 FQGNSA. The CDR3 reads CASRVSSYNEQFF. The CDR3 bases are TGTGCCAGCCGGGTTAGCTCCTACAATGAGCAGTTCTTC.

The V gene is TRBV27, the J gene TRBJ2-5; a weak D match, TRBD2 (5 bases). The germline gives CDR1 MNHEY, CDR2 SMNVEV (reference sequence). There are 12 residues in the CDR3. V was trimmed by 8 bases and J by 5 bases, leaving 12 bases between them. CDR3 DNA sequence: TGTGCCAGCGGTGACTATACCGAGACCCAGTACTTC. Amino acids: CASGDYTETQYF.

For this clonotype: Germline is not matched at one junction end, which may reflect a read error. The gene calls are TRBV9 and TRBJ2-2, with D tentatively TRBD2 (6 bases). This CDR3 contains 15 residues. In germline, CDR1 is SGDLS, CDR2 YYNGEE. As DNA, the CDR3 is TGTGCCAGCAACTTGGGCGGGACGAACACCGGGAAGCTGTTTTTT. Translating gives CASNLGGTNTGKLFF. The complete variable domain, with remaining parts taken from reference TRBV9 and TRBJ2-2, reads DSGVTQTPKHLITATGQRVTLRCSPRSGDLSVYWYQQSLDQGLQFLIQYYNGEERAKGNILERFSAQQFPDLHSELNLSSLELGDSALYFCASNLGGTNTGKLFFGEGSRLTVL.

V gene TRBV3-1 combines with J gene TRBJ1-2, with D maybe TRBD1 (6 bases). The CDR3 is made up of 13 amino acids. With 6 bases removed from V and 5 bases from J, the gap between germline ends came to 13 bases. Per germline, CDR1 LGHDT and CDR2 YNNKEL (reference sequence). CDR3 nucleotides: TGTGCCAGCAGGCGGACAGAGGATTATGGCTACACCTTC. Translation: CASRRTEDYGYTF.